This TCR beta chain was sequenced for a study of PD-1 blockade in classical Hodgkin lymphoma. Overall study context: The nivolumab dose that patients received was 3 mg/kg, given intravenously every 2 weeks.

Time point here: cycle 4 day 1 (C4D1), after six to seven weeks of nivolumab. Following autologous stem cell transplantation, relapse occurred in every patient, and exposure to brentuximab vedotin varied. The V segment lost 1 base and the J segment 1 base; nucleotides outside the gene matches: 0. This CDR3 is 15 amino acids long. Germline CDR1 is LGHNA and CDR2 is YSLEER. Worth noting for this clone: What it recognizes is unknown.

Study results and caveats: Newly diagnosed patients were reported to start with lower TCR diversity than healthy donors. Patients with an early start, nivolumab under 1 year after ASCT, were excluded.

Clones were read by immunoSEQ multiplex PCR, and TCRdb kept only the in-frame ones, dropping some. The data hold some 93,000 clones, with 83% observed a single time. The TCR comes from a human donor with classical Hodgkin lymphoma. Material: peripheral blood mononuclear cells (PBMCs), obtained before the fourth cycle of nivolumab. The V call is TRBV4-3, the J call TRBJ2-2; 7 bases map to TRBD1. CDR3 sequence (DNA): TGCGCCAGCAGCCAAGGGACAGGGAACACCGGGGAGCTGTTTTTT. Encoded protein: CASSQGTGNTGELFF.